This note documents a single TCR beta chain sequence. One end of the junction varies from germline; a read error may be responsible. This sample is part of a study of CD8+CD57+ T cells in acquired aplastic anemia. Germline V gene data show CDR1 as SGHAT and CDR2 as FQNNGV. There are 15 residues in the CDR3. TCR beta VDJ and CDR3 were profiled, and genomic DNA was the template. Each CDR3 protein is one row after TCRdb ran MiXCR on the reads. Found here are about 190,000 distinct CDR3 sequences, under 55% of them singletons; the top ten hold approximately 9.7%. Sequenced patients had shown CD8+CD57+ cell expansion by flow cytometry. Receipt of therapy had not occurred in any patient by the time of blood sampling.

This receptor was obtained from a human donor with aplastic anemia. Sequencing was performed on sorted CD4+, CD8+, or CD8+CD57+ T cells (not recorded which) from PBMCs. V and J are TRBV11-2 and TRBJ2-3; a possible D gene is TRBD1 (5 bases). CDR3 loop: CASSVDAGNADTQYF. The CDR3 coding sequence is TGTGCCAGCAGCGTAGATGCAGGGAACGCAGATACGCAGTATTTT.